The next 21 T cell receptor beta chains were all read from a single sample in a study of cytomegalovirus exposure and HLA in healthy donors. 13 Jbeta primers and 60 Vbeta primers were used for the PCR. Repertoires were generated with immunoSEQ multiplex PCR, while TCRdb's copy carries only in-frame clones and drops some. The sample contains about 200,000 clones, 76% of which appear only once. Specimen: PBMCs. These receptors were taken from a man younger than 35 in good health and CMV-seronegative.

The CDR3 DNA reads TGTGCCAGCAGCTTATGTAGGGGACAGGGCGTACGCTTGAGCAATCAGCCCCAGCATTTT. It specifies CASSLCRGQGVRLSNQPQHF. The V gene is TRBV7-4, the J gene TRBJ1-5; 9 positions agree with TRBD1. The CDR3 is 20 amino acids. Trimming took 2 bases from V and 1 from J; bases not matched to a gene: 15. Germline CDR1 reads SGHVT; CDR2 reads SQSDAQ.

The chain is built from TRBV5-1 and TRBJ1-2; D is perhaps TRBD1 (6 bases). The V end was cut by 3 bases, the J end by 4 bases, with 16 bases between. This CDR3 has 15 residues. Per the germline V gene, CDR1 is SGHRS and CDR2 is YFSETQ. In nucleotides, the CDR3 is TGCGCCAGCAGCTCCACCTCAGGGGCCCTCTATGGCTACACCTTC. Translating it yields CASSSTSGALYGYTF.

The chain couples TRBV2 to TRBJ1-5; D gene uncertain. This CDR3 spans 12 amino acids. Trimming left V 7 bases short and J 9 bases short, with 13 bases between. Per germline, CDR1 SNHLY and CDR2 FYNNEI. This CDR3 reads CASKRRERPQHF. CDR3 coding DNA: TGTGCCAGCAAGAGACGGGAACGGCCCCAGCATTTT. The whole variable domain, remainder taken from reference TRBV2 and TRBJ1-5, is EPEVTQTPSHQVTQMGQEVILRCVPISNHLYFYWYRQILGQKVEFLVSFYNNEISEKSEIFDDQFSVERPDGSNFTLKIRSTKLEDSAMYFCASKRRERPQHFGDGTRLSIL.

The V call is TRBV28, the J call TRBJ2-1; 11 bases line up with TRBD2. The J segment lost 4 bases and the V segment lost 7 bases, leaving 12 bases of the junction unmatched. CDR3 length: 17 amino acids. CDR1 and CDR2 (germline): MDHEN, SYDVKM. The CDR3 nucleotides read TGTGCCAGCAAATCTCGCACCTTAGCGGGAGGGTACAATGAGCAGTTCTTC. As protein: CASKSRTLAGGYNEQFF.

The rearrangement links TRBV5-1 to TRBJ2-1, with D perhaps TRBD2 (6 bases). Trimming took off 0 bases at V and 4 bases at J, with 14 bases between the two ends. Germline-derived CDR1 and CDR2 are SGHRS and YFSETQ. The CDR3 covers 16 residues. This CDR3 reads CASSLVSGVVYNEQFF. For the CDR3, the DNA is TGCGCCAGCAGCTTGGTATCGGGGGTGGTGTACAATGAGCAGTTCTTC.

This chain uses TRBV7-9 with TRBJ1-2; possibly TRBD1 for D (6 bases). Germline lookup yields CDR1 SEHNR and CDR2 FQNEAQ (reference sequence). V was cut by 1 base and J by 2 bases, with 20 bases left in between. The CDR3 is 18 residues long. CDR3 in DNA: TGTGCCAGCAGCTTAGAGGGTCCGGACAGCAATATAAACTATGGCTACACCTTC. Translation: CASSLEGPDSNINYGYTF.

The chain links TRBV15 to TRBJ2-3; 11 nucleotides align to TRBD2. The CDR3 has 16 amino acids. J lost 3 bases, V lost 3 bases, and 5 bases had no gene match. Germline assignment: CDR1 LNHNV and CDR2 YYDKDF (reference sequence). CDR3 protein: CATSSLLAGDTDTQYF. CDR3 bases: TGTGCCACCAGCAGCCTACTAGCGGGAGATACAGATACGCAGTATTTT.

The chain recombines TRBV9 with TRBJ2-5; the D gene could be TRBD1 or TRBD2 (5 bases each). The tail of the sequence fits TRBJ2-7 better, so the J call may be wrong. The CDR3 spans 13 residues. Per the germline V gene, CDR1 is SGDLS and CDR2 is YYNGEE. The CDR3 coding sequence is TGTGCCAGCAGCGTAGCCCTTGGGGGCGAGCAGTACTTC. Its protein is CASSVALGGEQYF.

This clone was detected only a few times. CDR3 loop: CASSLAEGDTGELFF. In DNA, the CDR3 is TGTGCCAGCAGCTTAGCTGAGGGGGACACCGGGGAGCTGTTTTTT. This rearrangement joins TRBV7-8 to TRBJ2-2; D perhaps matches TRBD1 (6 bases). Germline loops: CDR1 SGHVS, CDR2 FQNEAQ. This CDR3 is 15 amino acids long. Deletions cut 0 bases from V and 3 bases from J, with 8 bases between.

This rearrangement joins TRBV4-1 to TRBJ2-7, with D unresolved. This CDR3 is built from 11 residues. The germline V gene has CDR1 MGHRA and CDR2 YSYEKL. V lost 3 bases and J lost 5, with 5 bases in between. Here the CDR3 DNA reads TGCGCCAGCAGCCATCGTAACGAGCAGTACTTC. The encoded protein is CASSHRNEQYF.

The rearrangement links TRBV5-1 to TRBJ2-1; 9 nucleotides line up with TRBD2. Per the germline V gene, CDR1 is SGHRS and CDR2 is YFSETQ. The J segment lost 7 bases and the V segment lost 6 bases, leaving 11 bases of the junction unmatched. The CDR3 covers 15 residues. Here the CDR3 reads CASNGLAGVYNEQFF. The CDR3 DNA is TGCGCCAGCAACGGTTTAGCGGGAGTTTATAATGAGCAGTTCTTC.

In this sample, this clone turned up a few times. This chain joins TRBV4-1 and TRBJ2-1; 7 nucleotides line up with TRBD2. Germline V gene sequence: CDR1 MGHRA, CDR2 YSYEKL. The CDR3 has 13 amino acids. The ends lost 0 bases at V and 13 bases at J; junction bases unmatched: 6. The CDR3 bases are TGCGCCAGCAGCCAAGAAGGAGCGGGATTTCAGTTCTTC. Amino acids: CASSQEGAGFQFF.

In nucleotides, the CDR3 is TGTGCCAGCAGTGGGGGCACCGTGGAGCCCCAGCATTTT. This sequence encodes CASSGGTVEPQHF. The chain uses TRBV2 and TRBJ1-5; a weak D match, TRBD1 (5 bases). Germline CDR1 is SNHLY and CDR2 is FYNNEI. This CDR3 has 13 residues. V dropped 4 bases and J dropped 8 bases, with 12 bases sitting between them. Full variable domain (remainder filled in from reference TRBV2 and TRBJ1-5): EPEVTQTPSHQVTQMGQEVILRCVPISNHLYFYWYRQILGQKVEFLVSFYNNEISEKSEIFDDQFSVERPDGSNFTLKIRSTKLEDSAMYFCASSGGTVEPQHFGDGTRLSIL.

The rearrangement joins TRBV29-1 to TRBJ1-1, with 9 bases that match TRBD1. CDR1 is SQVTM and CDR2 is ANQGSEA in the germline V gene. J was trimmed by 4 bases and V by 4 bases; bases with no gene match: 7. There are 14 residues in the CDR3. CDR3 residues: CSVVGGQGSTEAFF. CDR3 nucleotide sequence: TGCAGCGTTGTGGGTGGACAGGGGAGCACTGAAGCTTTCTTT.

The sample holds a few counts of this clone. The chain links TRBV5-1 to TRBJ2-1, with 7 bases matching TRBD2. Trimming at V came to 4 bases and at J to 7 bases, leaving 14 bases not matched to a gene. The germline gives CDR1 SGHRS, CDR2 YFSETQ. The CDR3 length is 16 residues. This CDR3 is CASSPEGGGPYNEQFF. The CDR3 DNA follows: TGCGCCAGCAGCCCAGAAGGCGGGGGACCATATAATGAGCAGTTCTTC.

The rearrangement joins TRBV29-1 to TRBJ2-1; the D gene is possibly TRBD1 (5 bases). The CDR3 totals 13 residues. The germline V gene encodes CDR1 SQVTM and CDR2 ANQGSEA. V gave up 6 bases and J gave up 0 bases, with 9 bases separating them. The CDR3 bases are TGCAGCGTGGACACAACCTCCTACAATGAGCAGTTCTTC. Encoded protein: CSVDTTSYNEQFF.

V is TRBV6-1 and J is TRBJ1-1; 8 bases align to TRBD1. The germline V gene has CDR1 MNHNS and CDR2 SASEGT. With 3 bases clipped from V and 5 bases from J, the junction kept 5 bases outside the gene matches. The CDR3 runs 14 residues. The CDR3 loop is CASSEDRALTEAFF. The CDR3 bases are TGTGCCAGCAGTGAGGACAGGGCCTTGACTGAAGCTTTCTTT.

V usage is TRBV30 and J usage is TRBJ1-4; a weak D match, TRBD1 (6 bases). CDR3 length: 15 residues. Germline CDR1 and CDR2: GTSNPN and SVGIG (reference sequence). Trimming left V 4 bases short and J 4 bases short, with 16 bases between. CDR3 in DNA: TGTGCCTGGAAACGGACGGGGACACTTAATGAAAAACTGTTTTTT. Translation gives CAWKRTGTLNEKLFF.

V gene TRBV7-3 combines with J gene TRBJ1-1, with TRBD1 identical over 9 bases. The germline V gene encodes CDR1 SGHTA and CDR2 FQGTGA. This CDR3 comprises 14 residues. V was clipped by 5 bases and J by 2 bases; unmatched bases: 3. The CDR3 here is CASSPGQGNTEAFF. The CDR3 region has the DNA TGTGCCAGCAGCCCGGGACAGGGAAACACTGAAGCTTTCTTT.

This rearrangement joins TRBV5-1 to TRBJ2-2; D unclear. The CDR3 loop spans 14 amino acids. V gave up 5 bases and J gave up 2 bases, with 10 bases separating them. CDR1 is SGHRS, CDR2 YFSETQ, per germline. The CDR3 nucleotides are TGCGCCAGCAGGGTAACAGCAAACACCGGGGAGCTGTTTTTT. Its translation: CASRVTANTGELFF.

V gene TRBV28 combines with J gene TRBJ1-2; 7 bases fit TRBD1. The germline V gene encodes CDR1 MDHEN and CDR2 SYDVKM. J was trimmed by 4 bases and V by 5 bases; bases with no gene match: 1. The CDR3 runs to 12 residues. The CDR3 protein is CASSRDSYGYTF. The DNA for the CDR3 is TGTGCCAGCAGTAGGGACAGCTATGGCTACACCTTC.